Below are 27 T cell receptor beta chains sequenced from a single sample in a study of shared clonotypes between healthy human individuals (dated by TCRdb to the early 2020s). Library prep was done by the immunoSEQ multiplex PCR assay. The clones in this table, taken by TCRdb from immuneACCESS, are in-frame only. Not every clone is retained; where verified, under half of the shortfall comes from an unresolved V gene, and the cause of the rest is unknown. For this sample there are a few million clones; under 95% appear just once. The ten largest clones capture roughly 0.34% of the sample. Material: naive CD4+ T cells from PBMCs. What this sample's cell subset or site label stands for: CD45RA+ positively selected. These receptors all stem from a man aged 18 to 30 in good health. Some clones in this sample may be carry-over from other donors' samples.

The chain joins TRBV5-1 to TRBJ2-1; D unclear. V was clipped by 0 bases and J by 3 bases, with 10 bases between them. CDR3 size: 15 residues. Germline V gives CDR1 SGHRS, CDR2 YFSETQ. The CDR3 protein is CASSLAPGYYNEQFF. CDR3 in DNA: TGCGCCAGCAGCTTGGCCCCAGGTTACTACAATGAGCAGTTCTTC.

Regarding this clone: The same CDR3 also results from other DNA sequences found in this sample. The chain uses TRBV2 and TRBJ2-3; 10 nucleotides align to TRBD2. The CDR3 is made up of 15 amino acids. Losses at the gene ends were 6 bases for V and 2 bases for J; bases not matched to a gene: 5. CDR1 is SNHLY and CDR2 is FYNNEI in the germline V gene. The CDR3 loop is CASSVGLAVTDTQYF. DNA for the CDR3: TGTGCCAGCAGCGTCGGACTAGCGGTCACAGATACGCAGTATTTT.

The rearrangement joins TRBV6-1 to TRBJ2-7, with D perhaps TRBD2 (6 bases). Germline CDR1 reads MNHNS; CDR2 reads SASEGT. This CDR3 spans 13 amino acids. V lost 4 bases to trimming and J lost 10 bases, with 17 bases between them. The CDR3 reads CASSGEAEGLQYF. DNA of the CDR3: TGTGCCAGCAGTGGGGAGGCGGAGGGCCTCCAGTACTTC.

In nucleotides, the CDR3 is TGCAGCGTTGAAGTCCGAGCTTCCTCGGTGGACGAGCAGTACTTC. Translation: CSVEVRASSVDEQYF. V gene TRBV29-1 combines with J gene TRBJ2-7, with D uncertain. Trimming cost V 1 base and J 5 bases, with 18 bases left between them. Per the germline V gene, CDR1 is SQVTM and CDR2 is ANQGSEA. The CDR3 loop spans 15 amino acids.

The chain couples TRBV5-5 to TRBJ2-5, with D tentatively TRBD1 or TRBD2 (5 bases each). The V gene's germline CDR1 is SGHKS and CDR2 YYEKEE (reference sequence). The CDR3 has 14 amino acids. V lost 5 bases, J lost 5 bases, and 16 bases lay in between. The CDR3 DNA sequence: TGTGCCAGCAGAAGCGGTTGGGGCCGGGAGACCCAGTACTTC. Translating it yields CASRSGWGRETQYF.

About this clone itself: Other DNA sequences in the sample encode the same CDR3. The J gene is TRBJ2-3, the V gene TRBV7-9; no reliable D call. Looked up from germline, CDR1 is SEHNR and CDR2 is FQNEAQ (reference sequence). Trimming left V 4 bases short and J 3 bases short, with 5 bases between. The CDR3 has 12 residues. The DNA of the CDR3 is TGTGCCAGCAGCTCCAATACAGATACGCAGTATTTT. Translation: CASSSNTDTQYF.

Worth noting for this clone: Other DNA sequences from this sample encode an identical CDR3 as well. J is TRBJ2-1 and V is TRBV5-1; 12 bases are shared with TRBD2. The ends lost 4 bases at V and 4 bases at J; junction bases unmatched: 6. The germline V gene encodes CDR1 SGHRS and CDR2 YFSETQ. This CDR3 is built from 16 residues. This CDR3 reads CASSPGTSGPYNEQFF. The CDR3 DNA is TGCGCCAGCAGCCCGGGGACTAGCGGGCCTTACAATGAGCAGTTCTTC.

For this clone: Other DNA sequences from this sample encode an identical CDR3 as well. The chain combines TRBV5-1 with TRBJ2-1; D may match TRBD1 or TRBD2 (6 bases each). Trimming shortened V by 3 bases and J by 6 bases, and 16 bases separated the two germline ends. The CDR3 is made up of 15 amino acids. Germline V gene sequence: CDR1 SGHRS, CDR2 YFSETQ. This chain's CDR3 is CASSSGTSGVNEQFF. The CDR3, as DNA: TGCGCCAGCAGCTCGGGGACTTCAGGGGTCAATGAGCAGTTCTTC. The whole variable domain, remainder taken from reference TRBV5-1 and TRBJ2-1, is KAGVTQTPRYLIKTRGQQVTLSCSPISGHRSVSWYQQTPGQGLQFLFEYFSETQRNKGNFPGRFSGRQFSNSRSEMNVSTLELGDSALYLCASSSGTSGVNEQFFGPGTRLTVL.

The chain is built from TRBV11-3 and TRBJ2-3, with a tentative D call TRBD2 (6 bases). Between the trimmed V and J ends, which lost 5 bases and 0 bases, there was a span of 12 bases. There are 15 residues in the CDR3. CDR1 is SGHNT, CDR2 YENEEA, per germline. CDR3 sequence: CASSAGLISTDTQYF. CDR3 DNA: TGTGCCAGCAGCGCGGGACTGATTAGCACAGATACGCAGTATTTT. The full variable domain, its missing parts supplied by reference TRBV11-3 and TRBJ2-3, is EAGVVQSPRYKIIEKKQPVAFWCNPISGHNTLYWYLQNLGQGPELLIRYENEEAVDDSQLPKDRFSAERLKGVDSTLKIQPAELGDSAVYLCASSAGLISTDTQYFGPGTRLTVL.

The chain carries TRBV5-6 and TRBJ2-1; weak D call: TRBD2 (7 bases). With 0 bases removed from V and 5 bases from J, the gap between germline ends came to 15 bases. The CDR3 has 16 amino acids. CDR1 is SGHDT, CDR2 YYEEEE, per germline. The CDR3 spells CASSLDQGRVDNEQFF. As DNA, the CDR3 is TGTGCCAGCAGCTTGGATCAGGGGAGGGTGGACAATGAGCAGTTCTTC.

The chain combines TRBV4-1 with TRBJ2-2; the match to TRBD2 covers 12 bases. The V gene end was trimmed by 4 bases and the J gene end by 5 bases; junction bases not matched to a gene: 5. The CDR3 has 16 residues. In germline, CDR1 is MGHRA, CDR2 YSYEKL. The CDR3 reads CASSPSGTSGTGELFF. The CDR3 coding sequence is TGCGCCAGCAGCCCGTCCGGGACTAGCGGGACCGGGGAGCTGTTTTTT.

As regards this clone: Within the sample, other DNA sequences also encode this same CDR3. This rearrangement joins TRBV10-2 to TRBJ1-5; D remains unclear. This CDR3 region has 13 residues. CDR1 and CDR2 from the germline V gene are WSHSY and SAAADI. Trimming cost V 3 bases and J 7 bases, with 10 bases left between them. CDR3 coding DNA: TGCGCCAGCAGTGACAGGTCACGCCAGCCCCAGCATTTT. It codes for CASSDRSRQPQHF.

This clone is a singleton in its sample. The chain combines TRBV5-4 with TRBJ2-1; unclear D gene. This CDR3 has 16 amino acids. Germline V gene sequence: CDR1 SGHNT, CDR2 YYREEE (reference sequence). V lost 1 base and J 0 bases, leaving 11 bases between the germline ends. The CDR3 reads CASSLRLHSSYNEQFF. The CDR3 bases are TGTGCCAGCAGCTTGCGACTCCACAGCTCCTACAATGAGCAGTTCTTC.

The gene calls are TRBV30 and TRBJ2-1; 7 bases are shared with TRBD2. Germline assignment: CDR1 GTSNPN and CDR2 SVGIG (reference sequence). J was trimmed by 8 bases and V by 2 bases; bases with no gene match: 12. The CDR3 is made up of 15 amino acids. CDR3: CAWSSLGGSLHEQFF. In nucleotides, the CDR3 is TGTGCCTGGAGTTCCTTGGGAGGGAGCCTCCATGAGCAGTTCTTC.

The rearrangement joins TRBV18 to TRBJ2-5, with D perhaps matching TRBD1 (5 bases). CDR3 size: 18 residues. Per germline, CDR1 KGHSH and CDR2 LQKENI. Trimming cost V 2 bases and J 1 base, with 20 bases left between them. CDR3 in amino acids: CASSPMLVPQGPQETQYF. DNA for the CDR3: TGTGCCAGCTCACCAATGCTAGTCCCTCAGGGTCCCCAAGAGACCCAGTACTTC.

This clone was counted a single time. This rearrangement joins TRBV11-2 to TRBJ1-4; 7 bases are a match to TRBD1. CDR3 length: 16 amino acids. The J segment lost 5 bases and the V segment lost 7 bases, leaving 13 bases of the junction unmatched. Per germline, CDR1 SGHAT and CDR2 FQNNGV. The CDR3 region has the DNA TGTGCCAGCACCCTGGGGCAGGGGGGCAGGAATGAAAAACTGTTTTTT. Residues: CASTLGQGGRNEKLFF.

The DNA of the CDR3 is TGTGCCAGCAGCTTGGTGGGGGCGCGGGGCACAGATACGCAGTATTTT. It specifies CASSLVGARGTDTQYF. The rearrangement links TRBV5-5 to TRBJ2-3; possible D gene TRBD1, 6 bases. Deletions cut 0 bases from V and 1 base from J, with 12 bases between. The CDR3 contains 16 residues. CDR1 is SGHKS, CDR2 YYEKEE, per germline (reference sequence).

Comments on this clone: Other DNA variants within this sample encode the same CDR3. The chain uses TRBV5-1 and TRBJ2-1; D unresolved. V gave up 0 bases and J gave up 0 bases, with 7 bases separating them. Germline CDR1 reads SGHRS; CDR2 reads YFSETQ. The CDR3 is 15 residues long. The CDR3 loop reads CASSLVTSSYNEQFF. DNA for the CDR3: TGCGCCAGCAGCTTGGTGACCAGCTCCTACAATGAGCAGTTCTTC. Supplemented by reference TRBV5-1 and TRBJ2-1, the full variable domain reads KAGVTQTPRYLIKTRGQQVTLSCSPISGHRSVSWYQQTPGQGLQFLFEYFSETQRNKGNFPGRFSGRQFSNSRSEMNVSTLELGDSALYLCASSLVTSSYNEQFFGPGTRLTVL.

V gene TRBV9 combines with J gene TRBJ1-4; D is uncertain. V was clipped by 7 bases and J by 7 bases, with 5 bases between them. In germline, CDR1 is SGDLS, CDR2 YYNGEE. The CDR3 runs 10 residues. The CDR3 region has the DNA TGTGCCAGCGGAGGTGAAAAACTGTTTTTT. It translates to CASGGEKLFF.

V usage is TRBV19 and J usage is TRBJ2-4; 8 bases are a match to TRBD2. This CDR3 spans 15 amino acids. CDR1 is LNHDA and CDR2 is SQIVND in the germline V gene (reference sequence). Trimming took 1 base from V and 7 from J; bases not matched to a gene: 6. CDR3 protein: CASSIGGTRGNIQYF. In DNA, the CDR3 is TGTGCCAGTAGTATAGGCGGGACTAGAGGTAACATTCAGTACTTC.

With respect to this clone: Other DNA sequences of this sample code for an identical CDR3. This chain links TRBV5-4 with TRBJ2-1; TRBD2 matches at 12 bases. V gave up 5 bases and J gave up 4 bases; unmatched junction bases: 4. Germline V gene sequence: CDR1 SGHNT, CDR2 YYREEE (reference sequence). The CDR3 extends over 15 amino acids. The CDR3 region has the DNA TGTGCCAGCAGTTCGACTAGCGGGAGTTACAATGAGCAGTTCTTC. It codes for CASSSTSGSYNEQFF.

To note about this clone: The sample holds other DNA sequences that translate to the same CDR3. The genes are TRBV7-3 and TRBJ2-6; D gene ambiguous. CDR1 and CDR2 from the germline V gene are SGHTA and FQGTGA. The CDR3 is 14 amino acids. Trimming stripped 3 bases from V and 2 bases from J, with 5 bases between. The CDR3 DNA follows: TGTGCCAGCAGCTTGGGAACTGGGGCCAACGTCCTGACTTTC. The encoded protein is CASSLGTGANVLTF.

This chain connects TRBV28 to TRBJ1-1; TRBD1 aligns across 9 bases. CDR1 is MDHEN and CDR2 is SYDVKM in the germline V gene. This CDR3 spans 14 amino acids. V trimming: 2 bases; J trimming: 8 bases; junction bases outside the gene matches: 6. This CDR3 is CASSLVDRGAEAFF. CDR3 DNA sequence: TGTGCCAGCAGTTTAGTCGACAGGGGGGCCGAAGCTTTCTTT. Filled out from reference TRBV28 and TRBJ1-1, the complete variable domain reads DVKVTQSSRYLVKRTGEKVFLECVQDMDHENMFWYRQDPGLGLRLIYFSYDVKMKEKGDIPEGYSVSREKKERFSLILESASTNQTSMYLCASSLVDRGAEAFFGQGTRLTVV.

The chain is built from TRBV29-1 and TRBJ2-3, with 7 bases matching TRBD1. After removal of 6 bases from V and 6 bases from J, the junction contained 15 bases not matched to a gene. Germline V CDR1 and CDR2: SQVTM, ANQGSEA. The CDR3 loop spans 15 amino acids. In DNA form, the CDR3 reads TGCAGCGTCCCAAAGCCGACAGGGCTGGCGGATACGCAGTATTTT. It encodes CSVPKPTGLADTQYF.

The genes are TRBV4-3 and TRBJ2-1, with 8 nucleotides matching TRBD2. The germline CDR1 and CDR2 sequences are LGHNA and YSLEER. The ends lost 3 bases at V and 10 bases at J; junction bases unmatched: 8. The length of the CDR3 is 14 residues. The CDR3 sequence is CASSHSGIGKEQFF. The CDR3 DNA reads TGCGCCAGCAGCCATAGCGGGATCGGGAAAGAGCAGTTCTTC.

The chain couples TRBV11-2 to TRBJ2-7, with a possible D match to TRBD1 (6 bases). V shed 5 bases and J shed 0 bases, with 11 bases lying between them. Per germline, CDR1 SGHAT and CDR2 FQNNGV. The length of the CDR3 is 14 residues. CDR3 nucleotides: TGTGCCAGCAGCAAAACAGGGAGCTCCTACGAGCAGTACTTC. Translation: CASSKTGSSYEQYF.

The chain carries TRBV10-3 and TRBJ2-3; the D gene is possibly TRBD2 (5 bases). Germline CDR1 ENHRY, CDR2 SYGVKD. V was pared by 5 bases and J by 1 base, with 10 bases between. This CDR3 spans 14 amino acids. CDR3 nucleotide sequence: TGTGCCATCAGTCCAAGCGGAGGCACAGATACGCAGTATTTT. It codes for CAISPSGGTDTQYF.